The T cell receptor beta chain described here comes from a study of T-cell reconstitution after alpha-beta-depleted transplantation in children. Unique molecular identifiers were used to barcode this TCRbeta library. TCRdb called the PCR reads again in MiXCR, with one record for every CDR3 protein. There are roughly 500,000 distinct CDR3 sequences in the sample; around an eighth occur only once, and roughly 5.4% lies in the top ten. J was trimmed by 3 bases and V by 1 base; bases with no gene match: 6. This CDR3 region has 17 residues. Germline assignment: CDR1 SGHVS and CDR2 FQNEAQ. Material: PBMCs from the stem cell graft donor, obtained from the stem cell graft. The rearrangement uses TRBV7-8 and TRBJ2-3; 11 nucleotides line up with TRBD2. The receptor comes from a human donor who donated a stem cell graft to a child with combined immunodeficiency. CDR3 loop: CASSLVGLAGGTDTQYF. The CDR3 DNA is TGTGCCAGCAGCTTAGTAGGGCTAGCGGGAGGAACAGATACGCAGTATTTT. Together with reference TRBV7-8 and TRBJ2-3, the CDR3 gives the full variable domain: GAGVSQSPRYKVAKRGQDVALRCDPISGHVSLFWYQQALGQGPEFLTYFQNEAQLDKSGLPSDRFFAERPEGSVSTLKIQRTQQEDSAVYLCASSLVGLAGGTDTQYFGPGTRLTVL.